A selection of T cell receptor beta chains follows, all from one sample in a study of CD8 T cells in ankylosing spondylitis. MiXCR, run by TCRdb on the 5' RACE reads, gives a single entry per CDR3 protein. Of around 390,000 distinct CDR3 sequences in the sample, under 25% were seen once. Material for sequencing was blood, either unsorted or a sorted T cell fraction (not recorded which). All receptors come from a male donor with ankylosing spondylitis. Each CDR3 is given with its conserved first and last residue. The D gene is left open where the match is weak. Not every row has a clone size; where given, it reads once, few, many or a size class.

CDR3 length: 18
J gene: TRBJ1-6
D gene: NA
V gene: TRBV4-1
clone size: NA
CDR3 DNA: TGCGCCAGCAGCCAAGAAAGATTCACGAGCCGGGCCAATTCACCCCTCCACTTT
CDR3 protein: CASSQERFTSRANSPLHF

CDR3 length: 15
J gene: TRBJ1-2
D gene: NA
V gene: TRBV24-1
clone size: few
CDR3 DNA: TGTGCCACCAGTGATGCGCGGACAGCTAACTATGGCTACACCTTC
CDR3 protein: CATSDARTANYGYTF

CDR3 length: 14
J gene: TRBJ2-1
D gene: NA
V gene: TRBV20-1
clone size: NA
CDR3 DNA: TGCAGTGCTCCCGGGGTAGCAACCGTCAATGAGCAGTTCTTC
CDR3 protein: CSAPGVATVNEQFF

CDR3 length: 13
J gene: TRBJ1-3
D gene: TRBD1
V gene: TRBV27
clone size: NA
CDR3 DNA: TGTGCCAGCAGCGGGACAGTTGGAAACACCATATATTTT
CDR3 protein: CASSGTVGNTIYF

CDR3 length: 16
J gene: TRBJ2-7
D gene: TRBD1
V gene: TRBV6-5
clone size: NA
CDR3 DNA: TGTGCCAGCAGTTGGTTAGGGGGCACTAGCTCCTACGAGCAGTACTTC
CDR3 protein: CASSWLGGTSSYEQYF

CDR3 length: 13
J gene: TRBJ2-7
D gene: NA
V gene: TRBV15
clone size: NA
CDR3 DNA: TGTGCCACCAGTAAAACAGTTAACTACGAGCAGTACTTC
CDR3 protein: CATSKTVNYEQYF

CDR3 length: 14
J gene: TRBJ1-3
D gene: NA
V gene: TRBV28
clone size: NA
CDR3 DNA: TGTGCCAGCACCTCCCAGGGTAGTGGAAACACCATATATTTT
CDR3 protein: CASTSQGSGNTIYF

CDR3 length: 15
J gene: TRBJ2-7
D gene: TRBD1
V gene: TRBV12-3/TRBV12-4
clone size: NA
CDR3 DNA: TGTGCCAGCAGTCTCCAAACCGGGACAGGCGACGAGCAGTACTTC
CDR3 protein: CASSLQTGTGDEQYF

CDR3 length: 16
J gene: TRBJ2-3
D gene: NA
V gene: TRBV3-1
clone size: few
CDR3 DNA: TGTGCCAGCAGCCAAGATCCGGGTACCCGCACAGATACGCAGTATTTT
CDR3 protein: CASSQDPGTRTDTQYF

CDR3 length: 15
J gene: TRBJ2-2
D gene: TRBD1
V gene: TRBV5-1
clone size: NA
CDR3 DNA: TGCGCCAGCAGCACCGGGACAGGGTTCACCGGGGAGCTGTTTTTT
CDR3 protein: CASSTGTGFTGELFF

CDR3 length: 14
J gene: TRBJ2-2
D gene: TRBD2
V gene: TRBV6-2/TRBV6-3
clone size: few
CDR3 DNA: TGTGCCATAAAGCGGGAGTTGAACACCGGGGAGCTGTTTTTT
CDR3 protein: CAIKRELNTGELFF

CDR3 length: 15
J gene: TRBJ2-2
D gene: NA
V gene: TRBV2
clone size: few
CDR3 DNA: TGTGCCAGCAGTGACGAGGGTCTTGCGACCGGGGAGCTGTTTTTT
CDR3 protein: CASSDEGLATGELFF

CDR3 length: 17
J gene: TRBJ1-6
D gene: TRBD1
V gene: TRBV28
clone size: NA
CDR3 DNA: TGTGCCAGCAGTCCACTAAGACAGGGGGCGAATAATTCACCCCTCCACTTT
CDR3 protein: CASSPLRQGANNSPLHF

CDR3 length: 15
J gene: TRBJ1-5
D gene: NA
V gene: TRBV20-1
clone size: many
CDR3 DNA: TGCAGTGCTACCCCGGAAGCGAGGGGGGATCAGCCCCAGCATTTT
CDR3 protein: CSATPEARGDQPQHF

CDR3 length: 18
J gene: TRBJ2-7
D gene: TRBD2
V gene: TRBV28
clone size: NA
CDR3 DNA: TGTGCCAGCAGTCAACCCCAAGTTAGCGGGAGTATTCGTTACGAGCAGTACTTC
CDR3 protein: CASSQPQVSGSIRYEQYF

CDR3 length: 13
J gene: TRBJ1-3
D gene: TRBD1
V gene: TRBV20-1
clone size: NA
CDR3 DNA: TGCAGTGCTCTCAGGGGGACTGGAAACACCATATATTTT
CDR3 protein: CSALRGTGNTIYF

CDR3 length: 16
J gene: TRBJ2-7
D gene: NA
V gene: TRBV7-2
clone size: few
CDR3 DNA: TGTGCCAGCAGCTTTCGTGTCGGGAGTTTATCCTACGAGCAGTACTTC
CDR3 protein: CASSFRVGSLSYEQYF

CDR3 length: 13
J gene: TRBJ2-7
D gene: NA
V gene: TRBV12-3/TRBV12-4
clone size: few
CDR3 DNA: TGTGCCAGCAGTTTACAGGTATTCTACGAGCAGTACTTC
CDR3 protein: CASSLQVFYEQYF

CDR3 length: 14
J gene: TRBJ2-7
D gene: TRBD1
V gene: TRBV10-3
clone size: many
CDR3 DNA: TGTGCCATCAACCCGGGACAGGGGTCCTACGAGCAGTACTTC
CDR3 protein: CAINPGQGSYEQYF

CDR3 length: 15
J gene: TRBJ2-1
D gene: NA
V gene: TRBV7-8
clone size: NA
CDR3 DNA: TGTGCCAGCAGCCGGCGAGCGAGGGGATACAATGAGCAGTTCTTC
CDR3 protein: CASSRRARGYNEQFF

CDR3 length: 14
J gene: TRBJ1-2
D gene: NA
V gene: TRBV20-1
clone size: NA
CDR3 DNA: TGCAGTGCTAGAGATGAGACACCTGTTAGAGGCTACACCTTC
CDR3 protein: CSARDETPVRGYTF

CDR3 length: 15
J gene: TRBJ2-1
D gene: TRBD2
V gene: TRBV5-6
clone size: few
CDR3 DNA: TGTGCCAGCAGCTTTACGGGACTAGTGGGTCATGAGCAGTTCTTC
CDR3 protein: CASSFTGLVGHEQFF

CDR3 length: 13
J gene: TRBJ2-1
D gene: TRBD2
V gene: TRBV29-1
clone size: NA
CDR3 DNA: TGCAGCGTTGAGGGACTAGCGGGAGATGAGCAGTTCTTC
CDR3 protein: CSVEGLAGDEQFF

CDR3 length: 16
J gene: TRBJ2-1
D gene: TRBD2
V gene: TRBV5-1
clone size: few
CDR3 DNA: TGCGCCAGCAGCTTGGTCCTAGCGGGTTCCTACAATGAGCAGTTCTTC
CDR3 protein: CASSLVLAGSYNEQFF

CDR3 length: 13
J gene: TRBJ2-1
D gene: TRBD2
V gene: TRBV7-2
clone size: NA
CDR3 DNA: TGTGCCAGCAGCTTTGCGGGGGTTAGCGAGCAGTTCTTC
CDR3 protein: CASSFAGVSEQFF